This record covers a single T cell receptor beta chain. Antigen unknown. This entry is derived from a study of T-cell memory formation after mild COVID-19. Study-wide points: Among clones peaking at day 37 in the second wave, SARS-CoV-2 specificity remained unconfirmed. Mainly in CM and EM were contracting CD4+ clones; CD8+ were in EMRA.

5'RACE with constant-segment primers built TCRalpha and TCRbeta cDNA libraries with UMIs. TCRdb processed the 5' RACE reads anew with MiXCR; each CDR3 protein has one entry. The sample holds about 180,000 distinct CDR3 sequences, 16% seen once. The CDR3 totals 14 residues. Trimming took 4 bases from V and 2 from J, leaving 12 bases between them. Sequenced material: PBMCs or a T cell subset sorted from them (not recorded which). The TCR was taken from an adult woman who had mild COVID-19 (a few samples of this study predate the infection). Cell type and time point are not known. V gene TRBV12-3 or TRBV12-4 combines with J gene TRBJ2-7; tentative D call: TRBD1 (6 bases). CDR3 DNA sequence: TGTGCCAGCAGTTCCTGGGACACAACCTACGAGCAGTACTTC. The encoded protein is CASSSWDTTYEQYF.